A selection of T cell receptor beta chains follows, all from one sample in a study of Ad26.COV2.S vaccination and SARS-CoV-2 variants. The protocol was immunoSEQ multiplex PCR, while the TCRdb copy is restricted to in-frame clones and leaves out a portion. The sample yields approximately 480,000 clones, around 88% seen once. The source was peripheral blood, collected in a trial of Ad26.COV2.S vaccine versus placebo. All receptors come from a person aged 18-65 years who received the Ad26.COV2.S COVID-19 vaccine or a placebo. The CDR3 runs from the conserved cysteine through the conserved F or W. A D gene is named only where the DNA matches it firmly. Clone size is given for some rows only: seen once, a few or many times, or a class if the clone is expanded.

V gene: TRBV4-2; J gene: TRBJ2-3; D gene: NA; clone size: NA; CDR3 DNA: TGTGCCAGCAGCCAAGAGGGACGGGTGCGCACAGATACGCAGTATTTT; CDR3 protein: CASSQEGRVRTDTQYF
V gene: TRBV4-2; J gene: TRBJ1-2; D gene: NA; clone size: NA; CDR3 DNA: TGTGCCAGCAGCCAAGGGGGTGGGGGATGGGCTGGCTACACCTTC; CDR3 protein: CASSQGGGGWAGYTF
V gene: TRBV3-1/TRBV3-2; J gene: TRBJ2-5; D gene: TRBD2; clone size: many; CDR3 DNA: TGTGCCAGCAGCCAAGTACTAGCGGGAGGGGAGACCCAGTACTTC; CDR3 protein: CASSQVLAGGETQYF
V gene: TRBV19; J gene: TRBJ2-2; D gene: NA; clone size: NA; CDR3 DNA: TGTGCCAGTAGAGACGCGAGGGGCAGTTCGGGGACCGGGGAGCTGTTTTTT; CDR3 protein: CASRDARGSSGTGELFF
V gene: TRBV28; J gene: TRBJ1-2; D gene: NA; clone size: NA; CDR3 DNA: TGTGCCAGCAGTCAGACTTATTATGGCTACACCTTC; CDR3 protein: CASSQTYYGYTF
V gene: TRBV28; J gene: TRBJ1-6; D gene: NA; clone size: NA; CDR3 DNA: TGTGCCAGCGGAGGCAGGGCCCAGTGGTTCCACTTT; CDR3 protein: CASGGRAQWFHF
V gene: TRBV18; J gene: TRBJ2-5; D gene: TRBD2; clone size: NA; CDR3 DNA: TGTGCCAGCTCACCGTTAACTAGCGGGAGGGCCGGTGAGACCCAGTACTTC; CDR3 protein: CASSPLTSGRAGETQYF
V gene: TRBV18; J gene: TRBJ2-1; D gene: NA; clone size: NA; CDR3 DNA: TGTGCCAGCTCACCAGAGTCGAGCTCCTACAATGAGCAGTTCTTC; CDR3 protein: CASSPESSSYNEQFF
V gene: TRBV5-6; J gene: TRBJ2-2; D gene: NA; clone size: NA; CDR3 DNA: TGTGCCAGCAAGGGCTTGAACACCGGGGAGCTGTTTTTT; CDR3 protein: CASKGLNTGELFF
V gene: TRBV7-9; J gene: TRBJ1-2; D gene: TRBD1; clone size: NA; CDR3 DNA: TGTGCCAGCAGCCAGGACAGGGGCGGCTATGGCTACACCTTC; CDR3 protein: CASSQDRGGYGYTF
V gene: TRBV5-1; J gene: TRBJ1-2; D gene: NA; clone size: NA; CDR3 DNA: TGCGCCAGCAGCTCTGTCCCCCCGACATATGGCTACACCTTC; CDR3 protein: CASSSVPPTYGYTF
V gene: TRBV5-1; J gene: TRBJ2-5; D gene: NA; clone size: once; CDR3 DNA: TGCGCCAGCAGCTTGTTTGGGGGAGAGACCCAGTACTTC; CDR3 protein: CASSLFGGETQYF
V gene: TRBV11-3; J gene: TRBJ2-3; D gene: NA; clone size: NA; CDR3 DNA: TGTGCCAGCAGCTCTCGGGACGGCACAGATACGCAGTATTTT; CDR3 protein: CASSSRDGTDTQYF
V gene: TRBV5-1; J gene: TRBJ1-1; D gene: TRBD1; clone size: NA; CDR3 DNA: TGCGCCAGCAGCTTGGTAGGGGGCGAGGTCACTGAAGCTTTCTTT; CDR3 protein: CASSLVGGEVTEAFF
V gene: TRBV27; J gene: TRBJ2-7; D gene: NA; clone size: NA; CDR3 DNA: TGTGCCAGCAGCATAAAAGACAGTGCTTACGAGCAGTACTTC; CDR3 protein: CASSIKDSAYEQYF
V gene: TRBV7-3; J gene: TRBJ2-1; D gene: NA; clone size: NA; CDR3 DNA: TGTGCCAGCAGCCCCAGCGCCAATCTCTACAATGAGCAGTTCTTC; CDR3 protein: CASSPSANLYNEQFF
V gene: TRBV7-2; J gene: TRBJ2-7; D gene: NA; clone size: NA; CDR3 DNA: TGTGCCAGCAGCTTATTTGACACCGGAGAGCAGTACTTC; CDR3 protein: CASSLFDTGEQYF
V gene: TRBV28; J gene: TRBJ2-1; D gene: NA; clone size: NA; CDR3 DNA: TGTGCCAGCAGTACGACCGTGAGGGGGAATGAGCAGTTCTTC; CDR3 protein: CASSTTVRGNEQFF
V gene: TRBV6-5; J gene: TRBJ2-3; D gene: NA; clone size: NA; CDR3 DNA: TGTGCCAGCAAGGACTACACCAACACAGATACGCAGTATTTT; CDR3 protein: CASKDYTNTDTQYF
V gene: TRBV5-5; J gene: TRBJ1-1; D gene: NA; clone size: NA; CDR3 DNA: TGTGCCAGCAGCCCCGCAGGGAACACTGAAGCTTTCTTT; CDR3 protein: CASSPAGNTEAFF
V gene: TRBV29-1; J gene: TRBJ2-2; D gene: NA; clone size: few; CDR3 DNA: TGCAGCGTTGGGGAGACCGGGGAGCTGTTTTTT; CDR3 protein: CSVGETGELFF
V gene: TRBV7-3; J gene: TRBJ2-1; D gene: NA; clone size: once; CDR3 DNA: TGTGCCAGCAGCTATCGGGGGGCCTCCTACAATGAGCAGTTCTTC; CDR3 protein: CASSYRGASYNEQFF
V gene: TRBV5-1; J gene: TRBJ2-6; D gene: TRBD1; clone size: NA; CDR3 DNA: TGCGCCAGCAGCTCGGGCGGACAGGGTATAATGGCGGCCAACGTCCTGACTTTC; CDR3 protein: CASSSGGQGIMAANVLTF
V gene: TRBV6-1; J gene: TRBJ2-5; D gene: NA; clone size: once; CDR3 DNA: TGTGCCAGCAGTGATATTTGGTCCGGGGAGACCCAGTACTTC; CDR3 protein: CASSDIWSGETQYF
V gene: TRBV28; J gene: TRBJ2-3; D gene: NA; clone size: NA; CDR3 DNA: TGTGCCAGCAGTCTTTCCCCCGGACGAAGGGCAGATACGCAGTATTTT; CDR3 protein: CASSLSPGRRADTQYF
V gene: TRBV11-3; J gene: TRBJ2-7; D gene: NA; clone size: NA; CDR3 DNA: TGTGCCAGCAGCCCTGGACCGGCCTACGAGCAGTACTTC; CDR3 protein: CASSPGPAYEQYF
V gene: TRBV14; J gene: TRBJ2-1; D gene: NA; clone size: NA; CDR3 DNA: TGTGCCAGCAGCCTCCTTCCAGGACGCTCCTACAATGAGCAGTTCTTC; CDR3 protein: CASSLLPGRSYNEQFF
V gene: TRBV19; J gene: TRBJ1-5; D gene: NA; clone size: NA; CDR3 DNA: TGTGCCAGTAGTATGGCAGGGGTGGTGCCGCAGCCCCAGCATTTT; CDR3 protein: CASSMAGVVPQPQHF
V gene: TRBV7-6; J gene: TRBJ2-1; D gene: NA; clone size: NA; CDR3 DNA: TGTGCCAGCAGCTTAGAAGCTAGGGCGTTGGGTGAGCAGTTCTTC; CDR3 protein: CASSLEARALGEQFF
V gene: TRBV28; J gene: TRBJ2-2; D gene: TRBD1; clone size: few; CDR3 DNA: TGTGCCAGCAGTCCCATTGGGACAGCAATCACCGGGGAGCTGTTTTTT; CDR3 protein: CASSPIGTAITGELFF
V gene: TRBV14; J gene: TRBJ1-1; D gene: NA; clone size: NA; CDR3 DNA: TGTGCCAGCAGCCAAGCGGGAGAGAGGCCCCGGGCTTTCTTT; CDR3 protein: CASSQAGERPRAFF
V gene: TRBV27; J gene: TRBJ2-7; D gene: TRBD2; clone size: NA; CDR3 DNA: TGTGCCAGCAGATCGGGGGGCTACGAGCAGTACTTC; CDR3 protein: CASRSGGYEQYF
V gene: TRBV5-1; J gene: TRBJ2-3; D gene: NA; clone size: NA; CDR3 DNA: TGCGCCAGCAGCCCCCCGGTGGGGTCGGATACGCAGTATTTT; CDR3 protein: CASSPPVGSDTQYF
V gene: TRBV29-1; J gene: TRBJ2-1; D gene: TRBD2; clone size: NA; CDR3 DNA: TGCAGCGTAGCGGGAGCGCGTAATGAGCAGTTCTTC; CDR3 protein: CSVAGARNEQFF
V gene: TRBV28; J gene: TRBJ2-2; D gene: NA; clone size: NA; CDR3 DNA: TGTGCCAGCAGTTCCTCGGACAGAAACACCGGGGAGCTGTTTTTT; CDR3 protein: CASSSSDRNTGELFF
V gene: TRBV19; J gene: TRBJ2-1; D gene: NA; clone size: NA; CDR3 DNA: TGTGCCAGTAGTATTATTGGGGGGACCCCCCCCAATGAGCAGTTCTTC; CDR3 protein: CASSIIGGTPPNEQFF
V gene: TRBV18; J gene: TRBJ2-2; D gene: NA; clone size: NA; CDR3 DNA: TGTGCCAGCTCACCTAACCCGAACACCGGGGAGCTGTTTTTT; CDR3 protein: CASSPNPNTGELFF
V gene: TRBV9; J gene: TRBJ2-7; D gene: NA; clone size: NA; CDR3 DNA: TGTGCCACCCCTAAACAGGACTCCCAACGCTACGAGCAGTACTTC; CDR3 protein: CATPKQDSQRYEQYF
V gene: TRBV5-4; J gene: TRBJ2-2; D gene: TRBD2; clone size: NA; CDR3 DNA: TGTGCCAGCAGCTTGGCCGGACTAGCGGGAGGGCCTGACACCGGGGAGCTGTTTTTT; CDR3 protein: CASSLAGLAGGPDTGELFF
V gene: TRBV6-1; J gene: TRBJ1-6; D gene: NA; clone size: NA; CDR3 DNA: TGTGCCAGCAGTGAAACCCCCCCAGGGGCGAATAATTCACCCCTCCACTTT; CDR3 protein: CASSETPPGANNSPLHF
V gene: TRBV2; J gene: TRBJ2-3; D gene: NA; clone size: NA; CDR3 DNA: TGTGCCAGCAGTCAGGGGTACACAGATACGCAGTATTTT; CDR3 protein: CASSQGYTDTQYF